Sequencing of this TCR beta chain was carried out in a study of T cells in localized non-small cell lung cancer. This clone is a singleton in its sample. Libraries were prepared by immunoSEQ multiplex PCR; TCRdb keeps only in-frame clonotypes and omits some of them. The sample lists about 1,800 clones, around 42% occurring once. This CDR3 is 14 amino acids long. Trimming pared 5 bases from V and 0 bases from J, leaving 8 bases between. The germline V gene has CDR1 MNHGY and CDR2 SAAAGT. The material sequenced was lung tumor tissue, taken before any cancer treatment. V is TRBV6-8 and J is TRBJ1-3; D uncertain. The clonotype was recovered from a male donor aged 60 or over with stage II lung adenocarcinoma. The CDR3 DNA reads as TGTGCCAGCAGTCACGGAGCCTCTGGAAACACCATATATTTT. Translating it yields CASSHGASGNTIYF.